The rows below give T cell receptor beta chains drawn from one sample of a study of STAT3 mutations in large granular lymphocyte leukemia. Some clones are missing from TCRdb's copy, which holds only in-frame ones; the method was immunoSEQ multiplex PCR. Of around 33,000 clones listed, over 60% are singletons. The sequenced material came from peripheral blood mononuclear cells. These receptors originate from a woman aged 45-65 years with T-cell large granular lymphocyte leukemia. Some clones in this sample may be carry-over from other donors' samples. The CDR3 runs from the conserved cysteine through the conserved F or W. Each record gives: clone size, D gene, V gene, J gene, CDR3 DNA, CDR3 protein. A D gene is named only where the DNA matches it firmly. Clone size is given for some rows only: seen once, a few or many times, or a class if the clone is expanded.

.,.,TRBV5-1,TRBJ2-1,TGCGCCAGCAGCAGCTACCGAACGACCTACAATGAGCAGTTCTTC,CASSSYRTTYNEQFF
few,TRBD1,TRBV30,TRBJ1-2,TGTGCCTTCGGACAGGGCGTGGACTACACCTTC,CAFGQGVDYTF
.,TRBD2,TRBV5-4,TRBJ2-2,TGTGCCAGCAGCTCGGGACTAGCGGGAGGGCCGGACGGGGAGCTGTTTTTT,CASSSGLAGGPDGELFF
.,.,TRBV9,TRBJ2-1,TGTGCCAGCAGCCCTATAGGATTAGGGGAGCAGTTCTTC,CASSPIGLGEQFF
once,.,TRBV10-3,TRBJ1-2,TGTGCCATCGGGGATCTCTATGGCTACACCTTC,CAIGDLYGYTF
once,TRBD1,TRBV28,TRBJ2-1,TGTGCCAGCAGACGGTACGGCCAGGGGGCGGTTGAGCAGTTCTTC,CASRRYGQGAVEQFF
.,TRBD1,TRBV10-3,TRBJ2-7,TGTGCCATCAGAACAGGGGGAGGTCAAAAGGAGCAGTACTTC,CAIRTGGGQKEQYF
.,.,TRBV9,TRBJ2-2,TGTGCCAGCAGCGTAGGTGACGGGGAGCTGTTTTTT,CASSVGDGELFF
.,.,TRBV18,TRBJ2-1,TGTGCCAGCTCACCGCAGTCCTACAATGAGCAGTTCTTC,CASSPQSYNEQFF
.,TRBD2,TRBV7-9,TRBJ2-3,TGTGCCAGCAGCGATAGCGGGAGGGGGGATACGCAGTATTTT,CASSDSGRGDTQYF
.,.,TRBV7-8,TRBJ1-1,TGTGCCAGCAGCTTCTGGGCAGTGAACACTGAAGCTTTCTTT,CASSFWAVNTEAFF
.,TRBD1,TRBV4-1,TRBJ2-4,TGCGCCAGCAGCCAAGAGCAGGGGGTCCAGTACTTC,CASSQEQGVQYF
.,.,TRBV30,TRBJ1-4,TGTGCCTGGGCCCTGGAGACCCTCGGGGAAAAACTGTTTTTT,CAWALETLGEKLFF
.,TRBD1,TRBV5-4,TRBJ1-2,TGTGCCAGCAACGACAGGGGGAGAGGGTATGGCTACACCTTC,CASNDRGRGYGYTF
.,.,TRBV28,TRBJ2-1,TGTGCCAGCAGTTTATGGCTAACAAATGAGCAGTTCTTC,CASSLWLTNEQFF